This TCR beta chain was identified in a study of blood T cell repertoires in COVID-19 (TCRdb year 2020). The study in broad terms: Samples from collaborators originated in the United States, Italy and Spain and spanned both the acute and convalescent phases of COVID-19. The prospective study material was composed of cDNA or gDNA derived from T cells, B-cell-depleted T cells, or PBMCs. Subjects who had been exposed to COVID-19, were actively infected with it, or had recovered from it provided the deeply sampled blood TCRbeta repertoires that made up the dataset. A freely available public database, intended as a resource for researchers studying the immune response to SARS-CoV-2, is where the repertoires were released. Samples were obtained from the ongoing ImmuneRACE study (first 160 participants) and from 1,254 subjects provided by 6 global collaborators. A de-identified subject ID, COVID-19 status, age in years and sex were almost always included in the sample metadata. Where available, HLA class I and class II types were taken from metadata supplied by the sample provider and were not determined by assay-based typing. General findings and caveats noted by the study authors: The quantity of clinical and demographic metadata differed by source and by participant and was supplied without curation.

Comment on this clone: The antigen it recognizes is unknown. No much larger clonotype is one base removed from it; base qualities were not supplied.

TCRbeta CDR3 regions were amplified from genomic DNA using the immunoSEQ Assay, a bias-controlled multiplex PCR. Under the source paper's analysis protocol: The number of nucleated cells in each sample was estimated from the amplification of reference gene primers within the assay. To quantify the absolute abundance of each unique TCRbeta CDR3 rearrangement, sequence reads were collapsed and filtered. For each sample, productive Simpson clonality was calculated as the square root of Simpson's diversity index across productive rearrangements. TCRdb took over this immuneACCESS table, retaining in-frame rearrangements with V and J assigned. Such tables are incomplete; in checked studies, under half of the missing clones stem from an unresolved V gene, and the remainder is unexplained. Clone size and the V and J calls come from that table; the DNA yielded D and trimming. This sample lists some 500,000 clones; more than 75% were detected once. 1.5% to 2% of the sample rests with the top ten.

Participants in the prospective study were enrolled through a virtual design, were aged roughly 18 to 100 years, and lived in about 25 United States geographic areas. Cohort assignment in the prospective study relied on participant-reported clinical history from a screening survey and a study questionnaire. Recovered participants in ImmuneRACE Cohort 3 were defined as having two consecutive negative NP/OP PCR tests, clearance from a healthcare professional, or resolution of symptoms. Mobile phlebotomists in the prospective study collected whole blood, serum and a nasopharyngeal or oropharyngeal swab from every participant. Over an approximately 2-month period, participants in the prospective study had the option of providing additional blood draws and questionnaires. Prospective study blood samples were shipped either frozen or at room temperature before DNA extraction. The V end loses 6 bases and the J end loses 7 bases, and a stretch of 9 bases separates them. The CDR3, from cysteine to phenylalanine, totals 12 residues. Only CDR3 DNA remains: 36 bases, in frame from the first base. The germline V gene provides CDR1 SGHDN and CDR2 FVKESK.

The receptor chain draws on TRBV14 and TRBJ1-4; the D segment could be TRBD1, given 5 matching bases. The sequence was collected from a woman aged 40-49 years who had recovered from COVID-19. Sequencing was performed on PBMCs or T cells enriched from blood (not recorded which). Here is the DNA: TGTGCCAGCAGTCGACAGCGTGAAAAACTGTTTTTT. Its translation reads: CASSRQREKLFF.